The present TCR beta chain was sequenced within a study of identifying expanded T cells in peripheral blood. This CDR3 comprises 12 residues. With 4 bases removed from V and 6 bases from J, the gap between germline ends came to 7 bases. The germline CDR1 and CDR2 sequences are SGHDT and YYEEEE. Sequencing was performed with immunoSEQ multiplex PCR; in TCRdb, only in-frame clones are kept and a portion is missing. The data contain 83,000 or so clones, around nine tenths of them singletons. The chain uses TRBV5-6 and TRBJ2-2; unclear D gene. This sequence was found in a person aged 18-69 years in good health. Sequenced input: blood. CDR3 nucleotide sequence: TGTGCCAGCAGCGTAGCAGCCGGGGAGCTGTTTTTT. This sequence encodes CASSVAAGELFF.